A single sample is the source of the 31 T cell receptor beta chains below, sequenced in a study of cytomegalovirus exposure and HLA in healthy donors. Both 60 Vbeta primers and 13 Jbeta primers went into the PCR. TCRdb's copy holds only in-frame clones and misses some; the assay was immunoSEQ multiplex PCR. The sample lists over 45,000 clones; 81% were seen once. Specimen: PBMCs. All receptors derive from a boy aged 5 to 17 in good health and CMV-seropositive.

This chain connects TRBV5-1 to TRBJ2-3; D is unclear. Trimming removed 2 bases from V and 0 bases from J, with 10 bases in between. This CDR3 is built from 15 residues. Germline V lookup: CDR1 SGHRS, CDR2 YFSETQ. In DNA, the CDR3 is TGCGCCAGCAGCTTACAGACCCCTAGCACAGATACGCAGTATTTT. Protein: CASSLQTPSTDTQYF.

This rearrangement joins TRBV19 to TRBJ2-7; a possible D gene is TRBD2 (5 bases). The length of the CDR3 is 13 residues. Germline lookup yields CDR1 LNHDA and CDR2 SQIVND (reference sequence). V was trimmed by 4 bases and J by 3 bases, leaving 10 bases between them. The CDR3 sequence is CASSTPGVYEQYF. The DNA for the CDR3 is TGTGCCAGTAGTACACCCGGGGTCTACGAGCAGTACTTC.

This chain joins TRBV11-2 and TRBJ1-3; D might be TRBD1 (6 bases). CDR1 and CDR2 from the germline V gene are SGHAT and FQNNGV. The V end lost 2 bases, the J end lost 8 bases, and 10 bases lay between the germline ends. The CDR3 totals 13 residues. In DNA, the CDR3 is TGTGCCAGCAGCTTATACAGGGTGGACACCATATATTTT. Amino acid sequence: CASSLYRVDTIYF.

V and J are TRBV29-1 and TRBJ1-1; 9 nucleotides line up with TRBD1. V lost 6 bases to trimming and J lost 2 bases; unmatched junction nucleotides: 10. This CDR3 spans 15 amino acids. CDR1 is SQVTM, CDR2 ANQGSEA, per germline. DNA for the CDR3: TGCAGCGTCACCCCGGGACAGGGTGGTAACACTGAAGCTTTCTTT. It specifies CSVTPGQGGNTEAFF.

The CDR3 sequence: CASAEQTSRETQYF. Here the CDR3 DNA reads TGTGCCAGCGCCGAACAAACTAGTAGAGAGACCCAGTACTTC. The chain is built from TRBV6-5 and TRBJ2-5; a possible D gene is TRBD2 (5 bases). Germline V gene data show CDR1 as MNHEY and CDR2 as SVGAGI. V gave up 8 bases and J gave up 4 bases, with 17 bases separating them. This CDR3 has 14 amino acids.

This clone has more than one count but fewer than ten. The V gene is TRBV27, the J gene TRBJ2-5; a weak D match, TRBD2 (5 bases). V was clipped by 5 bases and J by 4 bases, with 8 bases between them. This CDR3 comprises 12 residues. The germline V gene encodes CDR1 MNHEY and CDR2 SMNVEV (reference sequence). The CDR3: CASSLEGETQYF. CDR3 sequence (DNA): TGTGCCAGCAGTCTCGAGGGAGAGACCCAGTACTTC.

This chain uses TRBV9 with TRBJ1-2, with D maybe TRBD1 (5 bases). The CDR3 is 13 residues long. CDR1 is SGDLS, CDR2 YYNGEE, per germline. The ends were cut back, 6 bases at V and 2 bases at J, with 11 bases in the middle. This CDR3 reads CASTLQANYGYTF. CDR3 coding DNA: TGTGCCAGCACATTACAGGCAAACTATGGCTACACCTTC.

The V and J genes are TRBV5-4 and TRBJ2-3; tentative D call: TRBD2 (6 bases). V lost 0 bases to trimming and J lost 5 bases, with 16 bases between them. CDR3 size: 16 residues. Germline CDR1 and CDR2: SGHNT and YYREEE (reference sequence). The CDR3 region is CASSLAEEGTGDTQYF. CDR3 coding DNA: TGTGCCAGCAGCTTGGCCGAGGAGGGCACGGGAGATACGCAGTATTTT. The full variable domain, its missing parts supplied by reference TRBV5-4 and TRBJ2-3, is ETGVTQSPTHLIKTRGQQVTLRCSSQSGHNTVSWYQQALGQGPQFIFQYYREEENGRGNFPPRFSGLQFPNYSSELNVNALELDDSALYLCASSLAEEGTGDTQYFGPGTRLTVL.

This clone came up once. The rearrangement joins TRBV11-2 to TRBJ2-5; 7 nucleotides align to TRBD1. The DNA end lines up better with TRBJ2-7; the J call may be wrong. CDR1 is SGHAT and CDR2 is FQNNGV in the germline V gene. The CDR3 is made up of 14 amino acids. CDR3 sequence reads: CASRGWTGAYEQYF. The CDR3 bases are TGTGCCAGCAGGGGGTGGACAGGTGCCTACGAGCAGTACTTC.

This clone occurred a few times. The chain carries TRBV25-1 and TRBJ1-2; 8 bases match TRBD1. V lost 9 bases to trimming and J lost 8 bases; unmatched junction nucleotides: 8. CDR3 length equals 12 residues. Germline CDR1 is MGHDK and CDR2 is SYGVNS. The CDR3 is CASGRGREGYTF. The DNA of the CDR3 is TGTGCCAGTGGCAGGGGGCGTGAAGGCTACACCTTC.

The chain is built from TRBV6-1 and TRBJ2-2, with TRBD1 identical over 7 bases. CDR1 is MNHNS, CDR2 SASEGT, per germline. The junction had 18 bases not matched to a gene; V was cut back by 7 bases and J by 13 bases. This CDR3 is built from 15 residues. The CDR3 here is CASTLQGYSEWALFF. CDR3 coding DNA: TGTGCCAGCACCTTACAGGGGTACTCCGAGTGGGCGCTGTTTTTT.

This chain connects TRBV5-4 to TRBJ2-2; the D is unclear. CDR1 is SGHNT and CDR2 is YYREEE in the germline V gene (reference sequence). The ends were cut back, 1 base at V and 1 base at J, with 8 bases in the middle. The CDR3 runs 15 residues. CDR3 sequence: CASSLSEMNTGELFF. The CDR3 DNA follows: TGTGCCAGCAGCTTGTCAGAAATGAACACCGGGGAGCTGTTTTTT.

Here the CDR3 reads CASSSSTGEETQYF. The CDR3 nucleotides read TGTGCCAGCAGCTCGTCGACAGGAGAGGAGACCCAGTACTTC. The chain carries TRBV11-2 and TRBJ2-5, with a tentative D call TRBD1 (6 bases). The CDR3 contains 14 residues. The germline gives CDR1 SGHAT, CDR2 FQNNGV. The ends were cut back, 4 bases at V and 5 bases at J, with 14 bases in the middle.

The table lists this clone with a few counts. The CDR3 DNA follows: TGTGCCAGCAGTCTAGGGGGCCAGGCCGGGGAGCTGTTTTTT. It yields the protein CASSLGGQAGELFF. This chain uses TRBV11-3 with TRBJ2-2; 7 bases map to TRBD1. CDR3 size: 14 residues. Germline values: CDR1 SGHNT, CDR2 YENEEA. Losses at the gene ends were 6 bases for V and 6 bases for J; bases not matched to a gene: 7.

CDR3 residues: CASSETGSGANVLTF. The CDR3 region has the DNA TGTGCCAGCAGTGAGACGGGGTCTGGGGCCAACGTCCTGACTTTC. V gene TRBV6-1 combines with J gene TRBJ2-6; D is perhaps TRBD2 (5 bases). CDR1 is MNHNS and CDR2 is SASEGT in the germline V gene. The CDR3 has 15 amino acids. The germline V and J ends were trimmed by 3 bases and 1 base, with 7 bases remaining between them.

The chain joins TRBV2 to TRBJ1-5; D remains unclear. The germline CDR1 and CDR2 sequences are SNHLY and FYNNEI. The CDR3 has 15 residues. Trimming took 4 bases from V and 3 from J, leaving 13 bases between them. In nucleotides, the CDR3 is TGTGCCAGCAGTGTATACGGGTTTGTCAATCAGCCCCAGCATTTT. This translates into CASSVYGFVNQPQHF.

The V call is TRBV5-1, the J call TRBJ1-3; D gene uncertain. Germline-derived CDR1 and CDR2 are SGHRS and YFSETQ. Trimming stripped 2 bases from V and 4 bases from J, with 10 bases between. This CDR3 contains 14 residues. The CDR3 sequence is CASSLGPGGNTIYF. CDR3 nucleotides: TGCGCCAGCAGCTTAGGCCCGGGAGGAAACACCATATATTTT.

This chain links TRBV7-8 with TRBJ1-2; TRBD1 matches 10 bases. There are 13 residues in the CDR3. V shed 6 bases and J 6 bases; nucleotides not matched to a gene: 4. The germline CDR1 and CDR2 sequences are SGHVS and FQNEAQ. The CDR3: CASSSDRGNGYTF. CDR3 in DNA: TGTGCCAGCAGTTCGGACAGGGGGAATGGCTACACCTTC.

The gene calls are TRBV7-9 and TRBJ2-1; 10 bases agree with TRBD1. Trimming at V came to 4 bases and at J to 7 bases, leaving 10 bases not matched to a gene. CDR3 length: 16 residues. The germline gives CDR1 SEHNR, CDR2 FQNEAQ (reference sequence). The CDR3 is CASSSDGQGVWNEQFF. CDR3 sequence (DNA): TGTGCCAGCAGCTCAGACGGACAGGGGGTGTGGAATGAGCAGTTCTTC. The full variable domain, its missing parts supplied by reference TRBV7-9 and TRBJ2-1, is DTGVSQNPRHKITKRGQNVTFRCDPISEHNRLYWYRQTLGQGPEFLTYFQNEAQLEKSRLLSDRFSAERPKGSFSTLEIQRTEQGDSAMYLCASSSDGQGVWNEQFFGPGTRLTVL.

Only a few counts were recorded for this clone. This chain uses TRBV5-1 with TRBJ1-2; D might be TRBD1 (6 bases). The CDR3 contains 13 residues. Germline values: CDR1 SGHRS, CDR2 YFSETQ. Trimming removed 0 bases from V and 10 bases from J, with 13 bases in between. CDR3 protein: CASSLGGGADYTF. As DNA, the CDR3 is TGCGCCAGCAGCTTGGGTGGGGGGGCCGACTACACCTTC.

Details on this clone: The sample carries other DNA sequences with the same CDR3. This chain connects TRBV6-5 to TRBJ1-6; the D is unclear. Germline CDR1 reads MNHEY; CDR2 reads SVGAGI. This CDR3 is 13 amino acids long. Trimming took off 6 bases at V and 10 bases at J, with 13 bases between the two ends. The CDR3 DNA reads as TGTGCCAGCAGGTCGTTGGGAGACTCACCCCTCCACTTT. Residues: CASRSLGDSPLHF.

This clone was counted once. CDR3 sequence reads: CASSPFLAPTAGSYEQYF. The CDR3 bases are TGTGCCAGTAGTCCCTTCCTGGCGCCAACGGCAGGATCCTACGAGCAGTACTTC. The chain is built from TRBV19 and TRBJ2-7, with D unclear. The CDR3 is 18 residues long. CDR1 and CDR2 from the germline V gene are LNHDA and SQIVND (reference sequence). Deletions cut 5 bases from V and 1 base from J, with 24 bases between. Full variable domain (rest looked up from reference TRBV19 and TRBJ2-7): DGGITQSPKYLFRKEGQNVTLSCEQNLNHDAMYWYRQDPGQGLRLIYYSQIVNDFQKGDIAEGYSVSREKKESFPLTVTSAQKNPTAFYLCASSPFLAPTAGSYEQYFGPGTRLTVT.

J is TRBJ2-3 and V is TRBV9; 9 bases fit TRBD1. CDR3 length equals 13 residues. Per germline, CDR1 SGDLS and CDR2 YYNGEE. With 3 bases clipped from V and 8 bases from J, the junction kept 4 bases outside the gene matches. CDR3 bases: TGTGCCAGCAGCGCTTCGGACAGGGGTACGCAGTATTTT. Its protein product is CASSASDRGTQYF. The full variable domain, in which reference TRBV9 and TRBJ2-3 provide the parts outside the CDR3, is DSGVTQTPKHLITATGQRVTLRCSPRSGDLSVYWYQQSLDQGLQFLIQYYNGEERAKGNILERFSAQQFPDLHSELNLSSLELGDSALYFCASSASDRGTQYFGPGTRLTVL.

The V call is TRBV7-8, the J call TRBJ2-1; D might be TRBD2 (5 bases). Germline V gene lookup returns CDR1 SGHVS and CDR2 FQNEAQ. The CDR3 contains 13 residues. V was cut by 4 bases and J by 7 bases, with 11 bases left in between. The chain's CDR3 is CASSSAGGNEQFF. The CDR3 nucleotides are TGTGCCAGCAGCTCTGCGGGCGGGAATGAGCAGTTCTTC.

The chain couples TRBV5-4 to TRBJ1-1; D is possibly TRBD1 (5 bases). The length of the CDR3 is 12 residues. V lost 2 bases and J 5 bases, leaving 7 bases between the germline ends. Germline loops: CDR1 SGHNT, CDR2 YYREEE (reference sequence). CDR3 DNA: TGTGCCAGCAGCTTCCCAGGGACTGAAGCTTTCTTT. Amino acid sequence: CASSFPGTEAFF.

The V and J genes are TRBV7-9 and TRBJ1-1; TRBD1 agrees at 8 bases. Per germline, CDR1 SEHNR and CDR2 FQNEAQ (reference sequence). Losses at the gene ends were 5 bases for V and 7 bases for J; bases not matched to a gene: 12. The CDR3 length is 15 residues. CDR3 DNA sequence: TGTGCCAGCAGCGATTACGGACAGGGATCGATTGAAGCTTTCTTT. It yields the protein CASSDYGQGSIEAFF.

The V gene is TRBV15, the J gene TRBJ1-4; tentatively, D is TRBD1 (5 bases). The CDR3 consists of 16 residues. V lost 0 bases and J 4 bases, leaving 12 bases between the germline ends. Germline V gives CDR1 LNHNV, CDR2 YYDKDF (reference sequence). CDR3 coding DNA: TGTGCCACCAGCAGAGATAGGGGCGGAATTAATGAAAAACTGTTTTTT. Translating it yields CATSRDRGGINEKLFF.

The CDR3 region is CASSNLRNSYGYTF. DNA of the CDR3: TGTGCCAGCAGTAATCTGAGAAACTCCTATGGCTACACCTTC. The J gene is TRBJ1-2, the V gene TRBV6-6; D unclear. The CDR3 is made up of 14 amino acids. Germline V gives CDR1 MNHNY, CDR2 SVGAGI (reference sequence). V shed 5 bases and J shed 4 bases, with 14 bases lying between them.

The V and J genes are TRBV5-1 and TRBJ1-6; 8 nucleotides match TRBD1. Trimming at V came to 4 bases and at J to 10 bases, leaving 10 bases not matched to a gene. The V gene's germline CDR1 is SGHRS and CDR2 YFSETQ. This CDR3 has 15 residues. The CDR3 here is CASSQDRVLGSPLHF. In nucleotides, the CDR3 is TGCGCCAGCAGCCAGGACAGGGTCTTAGGGTCACCCCTCCACTTT.

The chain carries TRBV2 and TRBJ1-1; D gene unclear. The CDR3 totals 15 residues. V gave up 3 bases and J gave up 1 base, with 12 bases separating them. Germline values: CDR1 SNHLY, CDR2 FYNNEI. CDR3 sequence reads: CASSDRRLGNTEAFF. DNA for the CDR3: TGTGCCAGCAGTGACCGGCGGCTGGGGAACACTGAAGCTTTCTTT.

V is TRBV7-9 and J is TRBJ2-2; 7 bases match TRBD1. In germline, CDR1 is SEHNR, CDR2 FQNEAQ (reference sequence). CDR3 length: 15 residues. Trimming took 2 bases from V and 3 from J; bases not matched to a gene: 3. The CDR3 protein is CASSLRQGHTGELFF. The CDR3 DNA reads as TGTGCCAGCAGCTTAAGACAGGGCCACACCGGGGAGCTGTTTTTT.